The 3 T cell receptor beta chains presented below share a single source sample, sequenced in a study of OX40 agonist ivuxolimab in advanced cancers. Here immunoSEQ multiplex PCR was the method, and the copy in TCRdb shows in-frame clones only, minus some. The table includes about 48,000 clones, around 90% detected once. The sample in question was CD4+ or CD8+ T cells sorted from blood, obtained in a trial of the OX40 agonist ivuxolimab. The origin of the receptors is an adult with an advanced solid tumor such as melanoma, head and neck, liver or kidney cancer.

This clone was picked up one time. The V and J genes are TRBV15 and TRBJ2-7; D remains unclear. The germline V gene encodes CDR1 LNHNV and CDR2 YYDKDF (reference sequence). This CDR3 comprises 14 residues. V lost 4 bases and J lost 1, with 11 bases in between. The CDR3 sequence: CATSIVVGSYEQYF. The CDR3 region has the DNA TGTGCCACCAGCATAGTTGTCGGGTCCTACGAGCAGTACTTC.

This chain connects TRBV7-6 to TRBJ1-1, with D unresolved. This CDR3 is built from 16 residues. Germline assignment: CDR1 SGHVS and CDR2 FNYEAQ. Trimming pared 0 bases from V and 0 bases from J, leaving 11 bases between. The chain's CDR3 is CASSLASSAVNTEAFF. The DNA of the CDR3 is TGTGCCAGCAGCTTAGCCTCCTCGGCGGTGAACACTGAAGCTTTCTTT.

The chain recombines TRBV19 with TRBJ2-7; TRBD2 agrees at 7 bases. Germline V gene data show CDR1 as LNHDA and CDR2 as SQIVND (reference sequence). The V gene end was trimmed by 3 bases and the J gene end by 6 bases; junction bases not matched to a gene: 5. The length of the CDR3 is 13 residues. The CDR3 DNA sequence: TGTGCCAGTAGTATCGGGGGGTACACCGAGCAGTACTTC. Translation: CASSIGGYTEQYF.